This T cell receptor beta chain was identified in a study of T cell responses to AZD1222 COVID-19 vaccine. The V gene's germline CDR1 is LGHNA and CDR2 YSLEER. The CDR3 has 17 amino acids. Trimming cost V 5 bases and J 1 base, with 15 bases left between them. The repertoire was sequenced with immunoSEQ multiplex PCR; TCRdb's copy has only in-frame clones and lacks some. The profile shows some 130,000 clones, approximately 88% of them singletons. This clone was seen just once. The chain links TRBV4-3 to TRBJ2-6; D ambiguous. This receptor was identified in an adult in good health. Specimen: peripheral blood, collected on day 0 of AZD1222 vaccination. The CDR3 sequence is CASSNAVLSSGANVLTF. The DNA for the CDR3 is TGCGCCAGCAGCAACGCAGTACTTTCTTCTGGGGCCAACGTCCTGACTTTC.